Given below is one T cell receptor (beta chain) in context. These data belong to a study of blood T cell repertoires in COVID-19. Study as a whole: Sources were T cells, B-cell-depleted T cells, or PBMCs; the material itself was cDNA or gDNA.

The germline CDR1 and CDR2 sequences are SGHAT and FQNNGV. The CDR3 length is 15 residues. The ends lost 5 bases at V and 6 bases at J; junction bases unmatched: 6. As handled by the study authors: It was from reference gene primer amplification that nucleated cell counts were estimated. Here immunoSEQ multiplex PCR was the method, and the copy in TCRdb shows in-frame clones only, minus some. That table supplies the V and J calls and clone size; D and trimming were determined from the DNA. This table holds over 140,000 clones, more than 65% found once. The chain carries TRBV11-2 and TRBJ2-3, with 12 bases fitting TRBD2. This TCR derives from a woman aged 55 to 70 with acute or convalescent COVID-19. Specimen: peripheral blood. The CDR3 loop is CASSGASGRGDTQYF. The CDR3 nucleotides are TGTGCCAGCAGCGGAGCTAGCGGGAGGGGTGATACGCAGTATTTT.